This T cell receptor (beta chain) was captured by sequencing in a study of blood T cells in healthy people across ages. For the second PCR, which ran for about 6 to 11 cycles, a sample-barcoded 5' primer and a J-beta primer mix were used. TCRdb used MiXCR to reprocess the 5' RACE reads, holding one entry per CDR3 protein. The sample lists hundreds of thousands of distinct CDR3 sequences; 20% to 25% were seen once. This CDR3 comprises 15 residues. The V gene's germline CDR1 is DFQATT and CDR2 SNEGSKA (reference sequence). V lost 6 bases to trimming and J lost 3 bases, with 18 bases between them. They isolated at least 6 million PBMCs from each sample. The sample also formed part of further work on T cells of mothers and their children.

The chain couples TRBV20-1 to TRBJ2-1; possible D gene TRBD1, 5 bases. The TCR was taken from a boy between 10 and 17 years old in good health. Sequencing was carried out using blood. For the CDR3, the DNA is TGCAGTGCCGCGACCCGACCAGGGCTCTACAATGAGCAGTTCTTC. Residues: CSAATRPGLYNEQFF.